What follows describes a single TCR beta chain. This clonotype appeared many times. It lacks a known antigen. Base qualities are not recorded, but no much larger clone differs from it by a single base. From the cysteine up to the phenylalanine, the CDR3 has a length of 17 residues. Of the read, only the CDR3 DNA is kept; its 51 bases are in frame from base 1. CDR1 and CDR2, per the germline V gene, are SGHTS and YDEGEE. Trimming removed 3 bases from V and 5 bases from J; the gene matches leave 7 bases unexplained. The TCR beta CDR3 regions were amplified from RNA transcripts. The first round of RT-PCR for the TCR CDR3 was performed with the HTBI primer set and the Qiagen OneStep RT-PCR kit. Libraries were constructed in a second round of multiplex PCR, after which size selection and purification were performed. The libraries were sequenced on an Illumina HiSeq2000 using paired-end 100 bp reads. From the authors' description of their analysis: SOAPnuke was used to process the raw data, with reads discarded if the reads contained adapters or uncalled bases, had a mean Phred below 15, or lacked an exact constant-primer or identifier match. High-quality paired reads were merged with COPE v1.2.5, and unique nucleotide sequences were defined as clonotypes. MiTCR v1.1 was used to align clonotypes to the IMGT TRBV, TRBD and TRBJ reference segments. The analysis included only V-J combinations with a frequency above 0.0001, which together covered 99% to 99.2% of the repertoires. The TCS score was defined as the ratio of F50 (clonal expansion) to E x V (chaos), calculated using BLOSUM62-based TCRdist between CDR3 peptides within each V-J. Welch's t-statistics and random forest reduced 500 to 650 V-J features to 10 to 15, which were used in a naive Bayes classifier (R e1071). TCRdb ran its own pipeline on the public reads, namely fastp trimming at Q25 and MiXCR clone calling, and kept in-frame beta chains. Each entry is one CDR3 protein sequence, shown with its most common DNA and genes. These V and J calls rely on TCRdb rather than the paper's analysis. For this sample there are some 440,000 distinct CDR3 sequences; 15% to 17% appear just once. In total, the top ten clones hold roughly 7.4% of the sample.

This record comes from a study of T cells in Graves' hyperthyroidism and ophthalmopathy (dated by TCRdb to about 2019). In terms of the full investigation: Peripheral blood samples were taken at initial diagnosis, before any treatment was given. To identify TCR V-J signatures that set the groups apart, the researchers used a discovery cohort of about a hundred patients, made up of around 40 with Graves' ophthalmopathy and about 59 with stable Graves' hyperthyroidism. An independent validation cohort of 18 to 20 hyperthyroidism patients and 17 patients who later progressed to ophthalmopathy tested prospective prediction of ophthalmopathy. The roughly 91 discovery patients were randomly divided into training and test sets at a 7:3 ratio. The study also compared thyroid tissue and blood T-cell repertoires from 6 or 7 Graves' hyperthyroidism patients. Once sampling was done, hyperthyroidism patients were given methimazole at a starting dose of 30 mg daily, whereas ophthalmopathy patients were given high-dose intravenous methylprednisolone. TCR Vbeta CDR3 sequencing of some 140 peripheral blood samples (approximately 44 ophthalmopathy, some 75 hyperthyroidism and some 17 progressor patients) is reported in the paper. Broader findings and caveats from the paper: Ophthalmopathy was separated from stable hyperthyroidism by a 13 V-J signature model, with 85% to 90% sensitivity and about 84% specificity obtained in cross-validation and 80%/75% obtained in testing. No statistical method was used to fix the sample size in advance, and group allocation was not hidden from the investigators. In validation, progression to ophthalmopathy was predicted by the model with about 70% sensitivity and nearly 75% specificity, a median of 6.5 months before onset. Most expanded thyroid clonotypes (frequency above 0.001) were also detected in blood, suggesting blood repertoires may reflect thyroid immune responses.

A patient counted as having stable Graves' hyperthyroidism if no progression to ophthalmopathy occurred over 18 months of follow-up. Hyperthyroidism patients were newly diagnosed, with disease duration under 2 months, and aged 18 to 65 years. Patients with uncontrolled infections, other autoimmune diseases, pregnancy or lactation were excluded. Diagnoses relied on clinical symptoms, serum thyroxine and TRAb, thyroid ultrasound and orbital computed tomography. PBMCs were isolated from 7.5 to 10 ml of fresh peripheral blood by Ficoll-Paque density gradient centrifugation. Trizol reagent was used to extract total RNA, and RNA quality was then checked on an Agilent 2100 Bioanalyzer.

The receptor chain draws on TRBV5-8 and TRBJ2-5, with 16 junctional bases fitting TRBD2. The specimen sequenced was blood. This TCR derives from a woman aged 18-29 years with Graves' hyperthyroidism. The CDR3 corresponds to CASSWGLAGGKEETQYF. The DNA sequence follows: TGTGCCAGCAGCTGGGGACTAGCGGGGGGGAAGGAGGAGACCCAGTACTTC.